What follows are 28 T cell receptor beta chains derived from one specimen sequenced in a study of cytomegalovirus exposure and HLA in healthy donors (TCRdb year 2017). Libraries were prepared through the immunoSEQ multiplex PCR assay. For the multiplex PCR, a mixture combining 60 forward primers for TCR Vbeta segments and 13 reverse primers for TCR Jbeta segments was used. TCRdb provides this immuneACCESS table in a form limited to in-frame rearrangements. Some clones are lacking; in checked studies, under half of them reflect an unresolved V gene, and why the rest are absent is not known. The sample profile shows around 150,000 clones; around 60% of them were found once. Jointly, the top ten make up 7% to 8.5% of the sample. The sequenced sample was PBMCs. The receptors originated from a woman between 55 and 75 years old in good health and CMV-seropositive.

This clone has just one count. The chain joins TRBV28 to TRBJ2-1; TRBD1 might be the D (10 bases). Trimming stripped 2 bases from V and 4 bases from J, with 24 bases between. Germline V gives CDR1 MDHEN, CDR2 SYDVKM. This CDR3 has 19 amino acids. CDR3 DNA: TGTGCCAGCAGTTTAGGGGGACAGGGGTTACTAGCGGGTTACAATGAGCAGTTCTTC. It is translated as CASSLGGQGLLAGYNEQFF. The entire variable domain, with the rest obtained from reference TRBV28 and TRBJ2-1, is as follows: DVKVTQSSRYLVKRTGEKVFLECVQDMDHENMFWYRQDPGLGLRLIYFSYDVKMKEKGDIPEGYSVSREKKERFSLILESASTNQTSMYLCASSLGGQGLLAGYNEQFFGPGTRLTVL.

This clone has a handful of counts. The chain has TRBV10-1 and TRBJ1-4; D is undetermined. Trimming removed 0 bases from V and 10 bases from J, with 12 bases in between. The CDR3 is made up of 14 amino acids. CDR1 and CDR2 (germline): WNHNN, SYGVQD (reference sequence). The CDR3 DNA reads TGCGCCAGCAGTGAGTCGAGGGCAACTGGAAAACTGTTTTTT. This sequence encodes CASSESRATGKLFF.

The chain links TRBV28 to TRBJ1-1; the D is unclear. V dropped 5 bases and J dropped 3 bases, with 13 bases sitting between them. Germline loops: CDR1 MDHEN, CDR2 SYDVKM. The CDR3 covers 14 residues. The CDR3 nucleotides read TGTGCCAGCAGTGTCGCATGGGCTCACACTGAAGCTTTCTTT. It codes for CASSVAWAHTEAFF.

This chain uses TRBV7-9 with TRBJ2-4, with 10 bases matching TRBD2. The CDR3 sequence is 14 residues long. V lost 1 base to trimming and J lost 8 bases; unmatched junction nucleotides: 2. Germline values: CDR1 SEHNR, CDR2 FQNEAQ (reference sequence). This CDR3 is CASSLGLAGDIQYF. The CDR3 DNA is TGTGCCAGCAGCTTAGGGCTAGCGGGAGACATTCAGTACTTC.

The chain has TRBV15 and TRBJ1-1, with 7 bases fitting TRBD1. The V gene end was trimmed by 0 bases and the J gene end by 1 base; junction bases not matched to a gene: 5. The CDR3 is 16 residues long. Germline-derived CDR1 and CDR2 are LNHNV and YYDKDF (reference sequence). The CDR3 region has the DNA TGTGCCACCAGCAGAGATAGATCAGGGGGGAACACTGAAGCTTTCTTT. Protein product: CATSRDRSGGNTEAFF.

This rearrangement joins TRBV5-4 to TRBJ2-5; 7 bases are shared with TRBD1. Germline trimming cut 0 bases from V and 0 bases from J; bases unmatched to any gene: 5. The CDR3 is made up of 16 amino acids. The V gene's germline CDR1 is SGHNT and CDR2 YYREEE (reference sequence). The CDR3 region is CASSLVTGMYQETQYF. CDR3 coding DNA: TGTGCCAGCAGCTTGGTGACAGGGATGTACCAAGAGACCCAGTACTTC.

The table lists this clone with a count of one. The V call is TRBV30, the J call TRBJ2-7, with unresolved D. From germline, CDR1 is GTSNPN and CDR2 SVGIG (reference sequence). V lost 0 bases and J 5 bases, leaving 8 bases between the germline ends. The CDR3 has 12 amino acids. Here the CDR3 DNA reads TGTGCCTGGAGTGTACGAGTCCACGAGCAGTACTTC. This codes for CAWSVRVHEQYF.

The sample holds a few counts of this clone. This chain joins TRBV5-1 and TRBJ2-2, with TRBD1 as a possible D gene (6 bases). In germline, CDR1 is SGHRS, CDR2 YFSETQ. V lost 4 bases and J 6 bases, leaving 16 bases between the germline ends. The CDR3 spans 15 residues. The CDR3 spells CASSNPQTGSGELFF. CDR3 nucleotides: TGCGCCAGCAGCAACCCCCAAACAGGGTCCGGGGAGCTGTTTTTT.

The chain links TRBV5-1 to TRBJ2-7; 7 nucleotides match TRBD2. Trimming removed 1 base from V and 2 bases from J; junction bases left unmatched: 6. The CDR3 runs 15 residues. Germline V lookup: CDR1 SGHRS, CDR2 YFSETQ. CDR3 DNA sequence: TGCGCCAGCAGCTTGTTACAGCGGGGTCCCTACGAGCAGTACTTC. This codes for CASSLLQRGPYEQYF.

V usage is TRBV28 and J usage is TRBJ2-5; TRBD2 aligns across 7 bases. The CDR3 length is 14 residues. The germline CDR1 and CDR2 sequences are MDHEN and SYDVKM. V lost 7 bases and J lost 2; bases outside the gene matches: 7. The CDR3 coding sequence is TGTGCCAGCAAACCTAGCGGAAGTCAAGAGACCCAGTACTTC. It yields the protein CASKPSGSQETQYF.

The rearrangement joins TRBV19 to TRBJ1-1; possibly TRBD1 for D (5 bases). V gave up 4 bases and J gave up 3 bases, with 12 bases separating them. CDR3 length: 14 residues. Looked up from germline, CDR1 is LNHDA and CDR2 is SQIVND (reference sequence). In DNA, the CDR3 is TGTGCCAGTAGTAAGCAGGGATGGGACACTGAAGCTTTCTTT. Amino acid sequence: CASSKQGWDTEAFF.

This clone was seen a few times. The chain employs TRBV27 and TRBJ1-6, with TRBD1 identical over 9 bases. The V segment lost 6 bases and the J segment 4 bases; nucleotides outside the gene matches: 4. The CDR3 is 15 residues long. In germline, CDR1 is MNHEY, CDR2 SMNVEV (reference sequence). CDR3 bases: TGTGCCAGCAGGCGACAGGGGGATTATAATTCACCCCTCCACTTT. This gives the protein CASRRQGDYNSPLHF.

The J gene is TRBJ2-7, the V gene TRBV28; tentatively, D is TRBD1 (5 bases). The germline V and J ends were trimmed by 3 bases and 6 bases, with 9 bases remaining between them. The CDR3 is 12 residues long. Germline V gene sequence: CDR1 MDHEN, CDR2 SYDVKM. The CDR3 loop is CASSLWGTEQYF. In DNA form, the CDR3 reads TGTGCCAGCAGTTTGTGGGGCACCGAGCAGTACTTC.

This clone was observed a handful of times. This chain joins TRBV28 and TRBJ2-7; 7 bases are a match to TRBD2. Germline loops: CDR1 MDHEN, CDR2 SYDVKM. Germline trimming cut 6 bases from V and 3 bases from J; bases unmatched to any gene: 5. This CDR3 is 13 amino acids long. The CDR3 sequence is CASSWSGIYEQYF. In nucleotides, the CDR3 is TGTGCCAGCAGCTGGAGCGGGATCTACGAGCAGTACTTC.

V usage is TRBV18 and J usage is TRBJ2-7; tentatively, D is TRBD1 (5 bases). Looked up from germline, CDR1 is KGHSH and CDR2 is LQKENI. CDR3 length equals 14 residues. Trimming removed 0 bases from V and 4 bases from J, with 10 bases in between. DNA of the CDR3: TGTGCCAGCTCACCACCCCAGGGTCGGTACGAGCAGTACTTC. It encodes CASSPPQGRYEQYF.

The gene calls are TRBV28 and TRBJ2-1, with a weak D call TRBD2 (6 bases). CDR3 length: 13 residues. The germline CDR1 and CDR2 sequences are MDHEN and SYDVKM. Written as DNA, the CDR3 is TGTGGAATCGACGGGAGAATTGGGGGTGAGCAGTTCTTC. Encoded protein: CGIDGRIGGEQFF.

This chain links TRBV28 with TRBJ1-2; TRBD1 might be the D (5 bases). The CDR3 length is 13 residues. CDR1 MDHEN and CDR2 SYDVKM come from the germline V gene. Trimming took 4 bases from V and 4 from J, leaving 10 bases between them. The CDR3 protein is CASSSRAAYGYTF. CDR3 DNA: TGTGCCAGCAGTTCCAGGGCCGCCTATGGCTACACCTTC.

The V call is TRBV5-1, the J call TRBJ1-2; 10 bases fit TRBD1. The CDR3 loop spans 15 amino acids. CDR1 and CDR2 (germline): SGHRS, YFSETQ. J gave up 10 bases and V 4 bases, and 13 bases lay outside the gene matches. DNA of the CDR3: TGCGCCAGCAGCCCGCCGGGAGGGACAGGGGAATTCTACACCTTC. It specifies CASSPPGGTGEFYTF.

V gene TRBV6-5 combines with J gene TRBJ2-2, with 12 bases matching TRBD1. Germline V gene sequence: CDR1 MNHEY, CDR2 SVGAGI. Trimming removed 6 bases from V and 5 bases from J; junction bases left unmatched: 4. CDR3 length: 15 amino acids. CDR3 sequence (DNA): TGTGCCAGCAGCTGGGACAGGGGGCGGACCGGGGAGCTGTTTTTT. It yields the protein CASSWDRGRTGELFF.

The chain uses TRBV4-1 and TRBJ2-7; D may be TRBD1 (6 bases). The V gene's germline CDR1 is MGHRA and CDR2 YSYEKL. The CDR3 runs to 14 residues. V lost 8 bases to trimming and J lost 2 bases, with 16 bases between them. The CDR3 DNA reads as TGCGCCAGCTCTCTGGGGGCTTCGACCTACGAGCAGTACTTC. Translated, it gives CASSLGASTYEQYF.

The table lists this clone with a few counts. The J gene is TRBJ2-1, the V gene TRBV19; 10 positions match TRBD2. V was clipped by 10 bases and J by 1 base; unmatched bases: 1. This CDR3 has 13 amino acids. Germline V gene sequence: CDR1 LNHDA, CDR2 SQIVND (reference sequence). In DNA, the CDR3 is TGTGCCACTAGCGGGGGTTCCTACAATGAGCAGTTCTTC. Translation gives CATSGGSYNEQFF.

This clone was picked up a small number of times. V and J are TRBV6-5 and TRBJ2-7; TRBD1 might be the D (5 bases). CDR3 size: 12 residues. The V and J ends lost 5 bases and 7 bases respectively, with 12 bases between them. Germline V gene data show CDR1 as MNHEY and CDR2 as SVGAGI. CDR3 nucleotides: TGTGCCAGCAGTCCATTTAGGGGTGAGCAGTACTTC. This translates into CASSPFRGEQYF.

The genes are TRBV5-4 and TRBJ2-2; the match to TRBD2 covers 7 bases. The V segment lost 0 bases and the J segment 7 bases; nucleotides outside the gene matches: 6. The CDR3 contains 15 residues. CDR1 and CDR2 (germline): SGHNT, YYREEE (reference sequence). CDR3 protein: CASSLGGGPIGELFF. The CDR3 region has the DNA TGTGCCAGCAGCTTGGGGGGAGGGCCTATCGGGGAGCTGTTTTTT.

This rearrangement joins TRBV6-1 to TRBJ2-1, with D uncertain. Trimming took off 3 bases at V and 3 bases at J, with 18 bases between the two ends. The germline V gene encodes CDR1 MNHNS and CDR2 SASEGT. The CDR3 runs to 17 residues. The CDR3, as DNA: TGTGCCAGCAGTGATCCTTGGGCAGGCCACTTCTACAATGAGCAGTTCTTC. It codes for CASSDPWAGHFYNEQFF.

J is TRBJ2-2 and V is TRBV30; 7 positions agree with TRBD2. This CDR3 has 16 amino acids. V shed 2 bases and J 7 bases; nucleotides not matched to a gene: 13. CDR1 is GTSNPN, CDR2 SVGIG, per germline (reference sequence). CDR3 DNA sequence: TGTGCCTGGAGTCCACCGGGAGGTGCTTTGGTCGGGGAGCTGTTTTTT. Translation: CAWSPPGGALVGELFF.

The rearrangement links TRBV5-1 to TRBJ1-2; D unresolved. V lost 0 bases to trimming and J lost 4 bases, with 13 bases between them. In germline, CDR1 is SGHRS, CDR2 YFSETQ. This CDR3 is 15 amino acids long. Here the CDR3 DNA reads TGCGCCAGCAGCTTGGCCGGAAGGGAGAGCTATGGCTACACCTTC. Its translation is CASSLAGRESYGYTF.

The V and J genes are TRBV28 and TRBJ1-1; TRBD1 matches 7 bases. The CDR3 sequence is 18 residues long. Unmatched junction bases numbered 13, after V lost 3 bases and J lost 0 bases. CDR1 and CDR2 (germline): MDHEN, SYDVKM. CDR3 region: CASSLGKGTAHMNTEAFF. The CDR3, as DNA: TGTGCCAGCAGTTTGGGGAAAGGGACAGCTCACATGAACACTGAAGCTTTCTTT.

The rearrangement uses TRBV14 and TRBJ2-7, with TRBD1 matching 9 bases. CDR3 length: 14 residues. Trimming at V came to 3 bases and at J to 6 bases, leaving 6 bases not matched to a gene. Per the germline V gene, CDR1 is SGHDN and CDR2 is FVKESK. The CDR3 loop is CASSQSGTGLEQYF. CDR3 in DNA: TGTGCCAGCAGCCAGTCCGGGACAGGGCTCGAGCAGTACTTC.